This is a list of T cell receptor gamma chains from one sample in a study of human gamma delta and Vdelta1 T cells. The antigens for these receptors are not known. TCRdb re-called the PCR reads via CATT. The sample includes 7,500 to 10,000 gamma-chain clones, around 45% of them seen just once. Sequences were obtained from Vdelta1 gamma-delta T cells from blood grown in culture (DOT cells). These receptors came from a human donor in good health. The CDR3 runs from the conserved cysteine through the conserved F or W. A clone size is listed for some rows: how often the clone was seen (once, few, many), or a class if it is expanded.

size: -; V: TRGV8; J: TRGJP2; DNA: TGTGCCACCTGGTCAGAGCATAGTAGTGATTGGATCAAGACGTTT; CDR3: CATWSEHSSDWIKTF
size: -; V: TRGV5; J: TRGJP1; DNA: TGTGCCACCTGGGACAGGCGAGCCACTGGTTGGTTCAAGATATTT; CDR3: CATWDRRATGWFKIF
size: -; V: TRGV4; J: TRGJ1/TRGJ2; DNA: TGTGCCACCTGGGATGGTTTTGGGAAACTCTTT; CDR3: CATWDGFGKLF
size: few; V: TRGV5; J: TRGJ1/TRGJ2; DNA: TGTGCCACCTGGGACCCAAATTTACAGAATTATTATAAGAAACTCTTT; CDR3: CATWDPNLQNYYKKLF
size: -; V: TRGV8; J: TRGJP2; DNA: TGTGCCACCTGGGCGAGTAGTGATTGGATCAAGACGTTT; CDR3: CATWASSDWIKTF
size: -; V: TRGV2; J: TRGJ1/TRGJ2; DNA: TGTGCCAACATATATTATAAGAAACTCTTT; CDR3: CANIYYKKLF
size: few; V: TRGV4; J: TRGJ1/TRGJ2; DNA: TGTGCCACCTGGGATGGGCCAGCGAATTATTATAAGAAACTCTTT; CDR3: CATWDGPANYYKKLF
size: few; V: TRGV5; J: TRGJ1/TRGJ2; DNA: TGTGCCACCTGGGACAGGCCAAATCTCACCCGGAATTATTATAAGAAACTCTTT; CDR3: CATWDRPNLTRNYYKKLF
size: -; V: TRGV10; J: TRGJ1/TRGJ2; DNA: TGTGCTGCGTGGGACGGGAATTATTATAAGAAACTCTTT; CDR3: CAAWDGNYYKKLF
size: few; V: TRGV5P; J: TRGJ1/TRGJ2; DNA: TGTGCCACCTGGGGCGCAGGCGTCGCGTATTATAAGAAACTCTTT; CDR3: CATWGAGVAYYKKLF
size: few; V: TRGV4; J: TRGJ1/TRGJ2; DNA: TGTGCCACCTGGGTTTCCCGTTATTATAAGAAACTCTTT; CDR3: CATWVSRYYKKLF
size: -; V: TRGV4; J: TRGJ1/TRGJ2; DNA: TGTGCCACCTGGGATGGGCTTCAGAAAATCTTT; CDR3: CATWDGLQKIF
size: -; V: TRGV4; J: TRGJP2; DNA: TGTGCCACCTGGGATGGGCCGGGCGATTGGATCAAGACGTTT; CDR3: CATWDGPGDWIKTF
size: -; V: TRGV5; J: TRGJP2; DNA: TGTGCCACCTGGGACAGGCAAGAATGGATCAAGACGTTT; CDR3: CATWDRQEWIKTF
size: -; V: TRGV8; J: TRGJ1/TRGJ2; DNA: TGTGCCACCTGGGATAGTAAGGGTAAGAAACTCTTT; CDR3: CATWDSKGKKLF
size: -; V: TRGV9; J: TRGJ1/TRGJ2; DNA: TGTGCCTTGTGGGAGGTCGGGTATAAGAAACTCTTT; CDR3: CALWEVGYKKLF
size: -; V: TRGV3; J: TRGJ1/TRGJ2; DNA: TGTGCCACCTGGGACAGGGGGCCCGTTTATAAGAAACTCTTT; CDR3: CATWDRGPVYKKLF
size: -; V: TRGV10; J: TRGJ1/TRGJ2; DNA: TGTGCTGCGTGTTTGGATAAGAAACTCTTT; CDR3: CAACLDKKLF
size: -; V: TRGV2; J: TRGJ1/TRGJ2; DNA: TGTGCCACCTGGGATGGGTTCAAGAAACTCTTT; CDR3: CATWDGFKKLF
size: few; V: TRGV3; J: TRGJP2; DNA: TGTGCCACCTGGGACAGAAGTAGTGATTGGATCAAGACGTTT; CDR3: CATWDRSSDWIKTF
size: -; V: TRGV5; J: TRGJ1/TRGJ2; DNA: TGTGCCACCTGGGCCCAAGAAAATTATTATAAGAAACTCTTT; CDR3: CATWAQENYYKKLF
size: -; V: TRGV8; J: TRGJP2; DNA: TGTGCCACCTGGGATAGCAGTGGTTGGATCAAGACGTTT; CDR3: CATWDSSGWIKTF
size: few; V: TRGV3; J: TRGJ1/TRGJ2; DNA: TGTGCCACCTGGGACCCTTCCACTTATTATAAGAAACTCTTT; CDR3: CATWDPSTYYKKLF
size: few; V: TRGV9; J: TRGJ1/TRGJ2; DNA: TGTGCCTTGTGGGGCCCCCTTTATTATAAGAAACTCTTT; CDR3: CALWGPLYYKKLF
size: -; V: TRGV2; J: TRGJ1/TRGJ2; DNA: TGTGCCACCTGGGACGGGCCTCAGAAACTCTTT; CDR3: CATWDGPQKLF
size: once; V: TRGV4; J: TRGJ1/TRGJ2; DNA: TGTGCCACCTGGGATTCTAATTATAAGAAACTCTTT; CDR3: CATWDSNYKKLF
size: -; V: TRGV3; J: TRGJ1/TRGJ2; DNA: TGTGCCACCTGGGACCCCGCGTTGGGATATAAGAAACTCTTT; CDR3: CATWDPALGYKKLF
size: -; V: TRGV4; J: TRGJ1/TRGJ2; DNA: TGTGCCACCTGGGTCCCCGGGAATTATTATAAGAAACTCTTT; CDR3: CATWVPGNYYKKLF
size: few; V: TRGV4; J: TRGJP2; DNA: TGTGCCACCTGGGATGGCCCGGGTAGTGATTGGATCAAGACGTTT; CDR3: CATWDGPGSDWIKTF
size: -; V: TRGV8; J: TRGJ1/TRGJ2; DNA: TGTGCCACCTGGGATCCCCTGAATTATTATAAGAAACTCTTT; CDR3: CATWDPLNYYKKLF
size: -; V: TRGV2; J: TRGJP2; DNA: TGTGCCACCTGGGACGGGCCAATCATAAGTAGTGATTGGATCAAGACGTTT; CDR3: CATWDGPIISSDWIKTF
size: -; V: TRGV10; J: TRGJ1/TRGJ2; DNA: TGTGCTGCGTGGGACTCCGGGAGTAAGAAACTCTTT; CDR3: CAAWDSGSKKLF
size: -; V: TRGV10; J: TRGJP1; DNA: TGTGCTGCGGGCCCTACTGGTTGGTTCAAGATATTT; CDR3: CAAGPTGWFKIF
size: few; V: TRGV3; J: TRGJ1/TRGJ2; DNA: TGTGCCACCTGGTCAGGCGGGAATTATTATAAGAAACTCTTT; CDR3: CATWSGGNYYKKLF
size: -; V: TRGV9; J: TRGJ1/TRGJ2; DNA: TGTGCCTTGTGGGAGCACTACCAACTCTTT; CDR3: CALWEHYQLF
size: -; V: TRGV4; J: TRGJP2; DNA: TGTGCCACCTGGGATGGGAAAAATAGTAGTGATTGGATCAAGACGTTT; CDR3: CATWDGKNSSDWIKTF
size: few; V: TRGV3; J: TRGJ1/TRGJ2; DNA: TGTGCCACCTGGGACAGGCCGAGGTGGGATTATAAGAAACTCTTT; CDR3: CATWDRPRWDYKKLF
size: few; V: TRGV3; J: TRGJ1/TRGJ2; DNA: TGTGCCACCTGGGACCGGCTGCAGAAACTCTTT; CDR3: CATWDRLQKLF
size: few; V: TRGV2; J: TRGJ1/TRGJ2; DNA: TGTGCCACCTGGGACGGGCCTCCCTATTATAAGAAACTCTTT; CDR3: CATWDGPPYYKKLF
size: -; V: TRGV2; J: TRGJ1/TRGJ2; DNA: TGTGCCACCTGGGACGGGCATGGTCATGTCAAGAAACTCTTT; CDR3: CATWDGHGHVKKLF
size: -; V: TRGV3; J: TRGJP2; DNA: TGTGCCACCTGGGACAGGCCACCAGGTGCGTATAGTAGTGATTGGATCAAGACGTTT; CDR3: CATWDRPPGAYSSDWIKTF
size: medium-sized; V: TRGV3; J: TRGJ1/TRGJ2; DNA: TGTGCCACCTGGGACAGGCATTATAAGAAACTCTTT; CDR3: CATWDRHYKKLF
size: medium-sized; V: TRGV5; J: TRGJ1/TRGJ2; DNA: TGTGCCACCTGGGACAGCGCTTATAAGAAACTCTTT; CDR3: CATWDSAYKKLF
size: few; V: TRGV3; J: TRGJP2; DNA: TGTGCCACCTGGGACTATCGGCGTGGTGATTGGATCAAGACGTTT; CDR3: CATWDYRRGDWIKTF
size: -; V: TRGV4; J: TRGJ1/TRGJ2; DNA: TGTGCCACCTGGGATCAAACTTCTAGGGATTATTATAAGAAACTCTTT; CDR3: CATWDQTSRDYYKKLF
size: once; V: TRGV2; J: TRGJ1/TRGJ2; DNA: TGTGCCACCTGGGGAAGGGAGTATTATAAGAAACTCTTT; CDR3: CATWGREYYKKLF
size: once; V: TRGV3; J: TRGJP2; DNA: TGTGCCACCTGGGACACCAAACGAGGTAGTAGTGATTGGATCAAGACGTTT; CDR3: CATWDTKRGSSDWIKTF
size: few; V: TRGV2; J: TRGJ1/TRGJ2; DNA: TGTGCCACCTGGGACGGGGGGAAGAAACTCTTT; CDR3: CATWDGGKKLF